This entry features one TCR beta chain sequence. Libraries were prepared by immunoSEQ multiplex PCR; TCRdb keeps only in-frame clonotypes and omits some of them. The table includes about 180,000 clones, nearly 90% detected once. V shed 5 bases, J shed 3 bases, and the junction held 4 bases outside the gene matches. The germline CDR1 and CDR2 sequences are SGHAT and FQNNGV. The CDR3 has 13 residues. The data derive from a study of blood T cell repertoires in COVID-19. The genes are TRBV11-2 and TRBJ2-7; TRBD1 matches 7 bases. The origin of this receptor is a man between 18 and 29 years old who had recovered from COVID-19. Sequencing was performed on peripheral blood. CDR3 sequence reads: CASSPWDSYEQYF. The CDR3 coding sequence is TGTGCCAGCAGCCCTTGGGACAGCTACGAGCAGTACTTC.